This T cell receptor beta chain was captured in a study of beta chain features in type 1 diabetes. Study-wide points: When cDNA is sequenced, cells with high TCR expression could be over-represented. Compared with healthy donors, patients appeared to share more similar naive, central memory and regulatory TCRB repertoires. A moderate, significant TCRB CDR3 shortening appeared in type 1 diabetes across four CD4+ subsets.

With regard to this clone: Its antigen is not known.

Blood was drawn once from each donor into heparinised tubes. The draws averaged approximately 110 mL. The CDR3 is made up of 13 amino acids. J gave up 7 bases and V 4 bases, and 7 bases lay outside the gene matches. Germline CDR1 and CDR2: SQVTM and ANQGSEA. Sequenced material consisted of expressed TCRB transcripts (all of the isolated RNA was reverse transcribed). Sequenced by immunoSEQ multiplex PCR; TCRdb stores in-frame clones only, minus some. The sample has some 330,000 clones, around 12% seen once. The chain links TRBV29-1 to TRBJ1-5; the match to TRBD1 covers 7 bases. Specimen: naive CD4+ T cells from blood. This receptor was taken from a woman aged 18-29 years with type 1 diabetes. This CDR3 is CSVVQGGGQPQHF. CDR3 coding DNA: TGCAGCGTTGTACAAGGGGGCGGGCAGCCCCAGCATTTT.